This T cell receptor beta chain was observed in a study of T cell repertoires in cytomegalovirus infection. Study as a whole: Indications of both CMV infection and matching HLA type were provided by public TCR beta signatures. The study's findings and limits: Carriage of CMV together with the relevant HLA was identifiable through cumulative public TCR beta family frequency. Dominating the ex vivo response were HLA-C-restricted CMV-specific TCR beta clonotypes.

MiXCR, run by TCRdb on the reads, gives a single entry per CDR3 protein. The sample includes 750,000 to 900,000 distinct CDR3 sequences, roughly 29% of them seen just once. CDR1 is KGHSH, CDR2 LQKENI, per germline. This CDR3 region has 15 residues. With V trimmed by 2 bases and J by 1 base, 3 bases remained unmatched. Details on this clonotype: Its cognate antigen is unknown.

The gene calls are TRBV18 and TRBJ1-1, with TRBD1 matching over 8 bases. The source of this sequence is a human donor in good health (CMV status not recorded). Some clones in this sample may be carry-over from other donors' samples. The sequenced sample was cultured CD8+ T cells from PBMCs, obtained from culture after CMV antigen stimulation. Written as DNA, the CDR3 is TGTGCCAGCTCACCAAAGGACAGGGCGAACACTGAAGCTTTCTTT. Residues: CASSPKDRANTEAFF.